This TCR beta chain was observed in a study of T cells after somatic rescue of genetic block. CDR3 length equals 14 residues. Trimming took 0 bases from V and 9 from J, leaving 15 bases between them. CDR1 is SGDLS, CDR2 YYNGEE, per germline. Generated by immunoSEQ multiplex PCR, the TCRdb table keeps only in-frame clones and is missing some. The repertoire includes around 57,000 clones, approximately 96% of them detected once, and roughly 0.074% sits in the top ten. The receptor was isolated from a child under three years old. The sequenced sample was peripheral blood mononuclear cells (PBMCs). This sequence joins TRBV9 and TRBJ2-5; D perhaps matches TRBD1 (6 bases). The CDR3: CASSVGGTRKSQYF. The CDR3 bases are TGTGCCAGCAGCGTAGGGGGGACACGGAAGTCCCAGTACTTC. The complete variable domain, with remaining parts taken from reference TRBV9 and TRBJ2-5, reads DSGVTQTPKHLITATGQRVTLRCSPRSGDLSVYWYQQSLDQGLQFLIQYYNGEERAKGNILERFSAQQFPDLHSELNLSSLELGDSALYFCASSVGGTRKSQYFGPGTRLLVL.